This entry lists 6 T cell receptor beta chains sequenced from one sample in a study of blood T cell repertoires in COVID-19 (dated by TCRdb to the early 2020s). The library was produced with the immunoSEQ multiplex PCR assay. TCRdb provides this immuneACCESS table in a form limited to in-frame rearrangements. Some clones are lacking; in checked studies, under half of them reflect an unresolved V gene, and why the rest are absent is not known. The sample has over 200,000 clones on record, around 90% of them singletons. The ten largest make up about 4% of the sample. Source material: PBMCs or T cells enriched from blood (not recorded which). The receptor set was obtained from a woman in her twenties or thirties who had been exposed to COVID-19.

V gene TRBV1 combines with J gene TRBJ2-5; the D segment call TRBD2 is taken from the table without a DNA check. TRBV1 is classified as a pseudogene. CDR3 size: 16 residues. CDR3 DNA: TGCACCAGCAGCCAAGAGTCTAGCGGAAGCCAAGAGACCCAGTACTTC. This encodes CTSSQESSGSQETQYF.

The rearrangement joins TRBV4-2 to TRBJ2-1; D ambiguous. Looked up from germline, CDR1 is LGHNA and CDR2 is YNFKEQ. The CDR3 spans 14 residues. V lost 0 bases, J lost 4 bases, and 7 bases lay in between. The DNA for the CDR3 is TGTGCCAGCAGCCAAGATCTAGTTTACAATGAGCAGTTCTTC. Its protein product is CASSQDLVYNEQFF.

This clone was counted between two and nine times. This chain joins TRBV29-1 and TRBJ1-1, with TRBD1 as a possible D gene (6 bases). The CDR3 has 13 amino acids. Trimming removed 7 bases from V and 3 bases from J, with 15 bases in between. Germline lookup yields CDR1 SQVTM and CDR2 ANQGSEA. The CDR3 DNA sequence: TGCAGCGCCGCCCAGCGGGGGCACACTGAAGCTTTCTTT. It is translated as CSAAQRGHTEAFF.

This rearrangement joins TRBV12-2 to TRBJ2-6; TRBD1 is the table's D call, not checked against the DNA. TRBV12-2 is a recognized pseudogene. This CDR3 region has 20 residues. The CDR3: CASRLKARTGSHSGANVLTF. The CDR3 coding sequence is TGTGCAAGTCGCTTAAAGGCCCGGACAGGTTCGCACTCTGGGGCCAACGTCCTGACTTTC.

This chain links TRBV7-9 with TRBJ2-3; D call uncertain. This CDR3 region has 15 residues. Germline V gene lookup returns CDR1 SEHNR and CDR2 FQNEAQ (reference sequence). V lost 1 base and J 7 bases, leaving 15 bases between the germline ends. The CDR3: CASSLGTWKEHTQYF. Written as DNA, the CDR3 is TGTGCCAGCAGCTTAGGCACTTGGAAGGAGCATACGCAGTATTTT.

The chain couples TRBV18 to TRBJ1-1; D remains unclear. The germline V gene encodes CDR1 KGHSH and CDR2 LQKENI. The V and J ends lost 6 bases and 0 bases respectively, with 11 bases between them. The CDR3 is 14 amino acids. The DNA of the CDR3 is TGTGCCAGCTCCGTGGAGGCATTGAACACTGAAGCTTTCTTT. This translates into CASSVEALNTEAFF.